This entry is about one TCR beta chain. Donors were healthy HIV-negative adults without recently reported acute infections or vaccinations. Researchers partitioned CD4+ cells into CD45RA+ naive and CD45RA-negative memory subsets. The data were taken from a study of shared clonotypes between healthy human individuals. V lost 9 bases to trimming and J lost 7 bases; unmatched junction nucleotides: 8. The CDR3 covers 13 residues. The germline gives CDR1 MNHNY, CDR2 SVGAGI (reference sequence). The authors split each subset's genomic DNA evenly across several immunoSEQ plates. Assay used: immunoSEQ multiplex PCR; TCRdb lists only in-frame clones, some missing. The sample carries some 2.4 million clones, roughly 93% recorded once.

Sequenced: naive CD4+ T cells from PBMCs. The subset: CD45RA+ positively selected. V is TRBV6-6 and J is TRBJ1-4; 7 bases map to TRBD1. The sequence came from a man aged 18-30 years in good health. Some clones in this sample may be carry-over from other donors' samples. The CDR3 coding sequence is TGTGCCAGTAAGGGGGCGTTGACTGAAAAACTGTTTTTT. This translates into CASKGALTEKLFF.